This T cell receptor beta chain was captured by sequencing in a study of PD-1 blockade in classical Hodgkin lymphoma. Study context: Each patient was given nivolumab 3 mg/kg through a vein every 2 weeks.

All patients relapsed after autologous stem cell transplantation, and brentuximab vedotin exposure varied. Purified CD4+ T cells were obtained from thawed PBMCs through magnetic negative selection. This CDR3 spans 14 amino acids. Germline CDR1 is KGHSH and CDR2 is LQKENI. The V end lost 0 bases, the J end lost 4 bases, and 9 bases lay between the germline ends. Of note for this clone: The antigen is undetermined.

Using immunoSEQ multiplex PCR, the repertoire was profiled, and TCRdb retains in-frame clones only, with some absent. The table lists tens of thousands of clones, roughly 80% of them singletons. Points from the study as a whole: Any patient who commenced nivolumab under 1 year after ASCT was excluded. The repertoire differences lack a defined cause, possibly disease activity or prior therapy. By C4D1 there was a significant rise in CD4+ TCR diversity but not in CD8+ TCR diversity.

The receptor comes from a human donor with classical Hodgkin lymphoma. The sequencing used CD4+ T cells from blood, collected at baseline. The chain has TRBV18 and TRBJ1-2; D possibly corresponds to TRBD1 (5 bases). CDR3 in DNA: TGTGCCAGCTCACCACCGAAGGGGACCTATGGCTACACCTTC. It translates to CASSPPKGTYGYTF.